The 3 T cell receptor beta chains presented below share a single source sample, sequenced in a study of blood T cell repertoires in COVID-19. Libraries were prepared by immunoSEQ multiplex PCR; TCRdb keeps only in-frame clonotypes and omits some of them. The table records 100,000 to 150,000 clones, 70% to 80% of them present only once. Sequencing was done on a sample of peripheral blood. These receptor sequences come from a man aged 35-49 years with active or convalescent COVID-19.

V usage is TRBV7-9 and J usage is TRBJ2-1; 10 bases line up with TRBD1. The CDR3 runs to 14 residues. Germline V gene sequence: CDR1 SEHNR, CDR2 FQNEAQ (reference sequence). V dropped 5 bases and J dropped 7; count of bases not matched to a gene: 5. The CDR3 loop reads CASSLGTGVNEQFF. DNA for the CDR3: TGTGCCAGCAGCCTGGGGACAGGGGTAAATGAGCAGTTCTTC.

This clone appeared a single time. J is TRBJ2-2 and V is TRBV28; 8 positions agree with TRBD1. Trimming at V came to 3 bases and at J to 6 bases, leaving 3 bases not matched to a gene. CDR1 is MDHEN and CDR2 is SYDVKM in the germline V gene. The CDR3 runs 14 residues. Here the CDR3 reads CASSLDRVAGELFF. As DNA, the CDR3 is TGTGCCAGCAGTTTGGACAGGGTCGCCGGGGAGCTGTTTTTT.

The sample holds one count of this clone. The chain employs TRBV19 and TRBJ2-1; 8 bases match TRBD1. The CDR3 consists of 13 residues. CDR1 LNHDA and CDR2 SQIVND come from the germline V gene (reference sequence). With V trimmed by 4 bases and J by 12 bases, 8 bases remained unmatched. CDR3 DNA sequence: TGTGCCAGTAGTACCCAAGACAGGGGACTGCAGTTCTTC. As protein: CASSTQDRGLQFF.